What follows describes a single TCR beta chain. Its matching antigen is unknown. This sample stems from a study of OX40 agonist ivuxolimab in advanced cancers. Study background: Aged roughly 20 to 85 with a mean of roughly 65 years, they were 82.7% male. Overall study results and limits: With doses of 0.1-3.0 mg/kg, partial responders showed among the lowest clonal expansion. More expanded clones were found, on average, in CD8+ than in CD4+ T cells. There was clonal expansion of CD4+ and CD8+ blood T cells by week 6 at 0.1 to 3.0 mg/kg.

Profiling relied on immunoSEQ multiplex PCR, and the TCRdb table lists in-frame clones only, not all of them. The sample consists of 55,000 to 65,000 clones, 77% of them appearing once. This TCR was recovered from an adult with an advanced solid tumor such as melanoma, head and neck, liver or kidney cancer. Sequencing used CD4+ or CD8+ T cells sorted from blood, obtained in a trial of the OX40 agonist ivuxolimab.

CDR3 DNA sequence: TGTGCCAGCAGCGTCGGACAGGGCTCTGGAAACACCATATATTTT. Residues: CASSVGQGSGNTIYF. V and J are TRBV9 and TRBJ1-3; TRBD1 agrees at 8 bases. V lost 2 bases to trimming and J lost 0 bases; unmatched junction nucleotides: 1. This CDR3 spans 15 amino acids. Germline CDR1 and CDR2: SGDLS and YYNGEE.